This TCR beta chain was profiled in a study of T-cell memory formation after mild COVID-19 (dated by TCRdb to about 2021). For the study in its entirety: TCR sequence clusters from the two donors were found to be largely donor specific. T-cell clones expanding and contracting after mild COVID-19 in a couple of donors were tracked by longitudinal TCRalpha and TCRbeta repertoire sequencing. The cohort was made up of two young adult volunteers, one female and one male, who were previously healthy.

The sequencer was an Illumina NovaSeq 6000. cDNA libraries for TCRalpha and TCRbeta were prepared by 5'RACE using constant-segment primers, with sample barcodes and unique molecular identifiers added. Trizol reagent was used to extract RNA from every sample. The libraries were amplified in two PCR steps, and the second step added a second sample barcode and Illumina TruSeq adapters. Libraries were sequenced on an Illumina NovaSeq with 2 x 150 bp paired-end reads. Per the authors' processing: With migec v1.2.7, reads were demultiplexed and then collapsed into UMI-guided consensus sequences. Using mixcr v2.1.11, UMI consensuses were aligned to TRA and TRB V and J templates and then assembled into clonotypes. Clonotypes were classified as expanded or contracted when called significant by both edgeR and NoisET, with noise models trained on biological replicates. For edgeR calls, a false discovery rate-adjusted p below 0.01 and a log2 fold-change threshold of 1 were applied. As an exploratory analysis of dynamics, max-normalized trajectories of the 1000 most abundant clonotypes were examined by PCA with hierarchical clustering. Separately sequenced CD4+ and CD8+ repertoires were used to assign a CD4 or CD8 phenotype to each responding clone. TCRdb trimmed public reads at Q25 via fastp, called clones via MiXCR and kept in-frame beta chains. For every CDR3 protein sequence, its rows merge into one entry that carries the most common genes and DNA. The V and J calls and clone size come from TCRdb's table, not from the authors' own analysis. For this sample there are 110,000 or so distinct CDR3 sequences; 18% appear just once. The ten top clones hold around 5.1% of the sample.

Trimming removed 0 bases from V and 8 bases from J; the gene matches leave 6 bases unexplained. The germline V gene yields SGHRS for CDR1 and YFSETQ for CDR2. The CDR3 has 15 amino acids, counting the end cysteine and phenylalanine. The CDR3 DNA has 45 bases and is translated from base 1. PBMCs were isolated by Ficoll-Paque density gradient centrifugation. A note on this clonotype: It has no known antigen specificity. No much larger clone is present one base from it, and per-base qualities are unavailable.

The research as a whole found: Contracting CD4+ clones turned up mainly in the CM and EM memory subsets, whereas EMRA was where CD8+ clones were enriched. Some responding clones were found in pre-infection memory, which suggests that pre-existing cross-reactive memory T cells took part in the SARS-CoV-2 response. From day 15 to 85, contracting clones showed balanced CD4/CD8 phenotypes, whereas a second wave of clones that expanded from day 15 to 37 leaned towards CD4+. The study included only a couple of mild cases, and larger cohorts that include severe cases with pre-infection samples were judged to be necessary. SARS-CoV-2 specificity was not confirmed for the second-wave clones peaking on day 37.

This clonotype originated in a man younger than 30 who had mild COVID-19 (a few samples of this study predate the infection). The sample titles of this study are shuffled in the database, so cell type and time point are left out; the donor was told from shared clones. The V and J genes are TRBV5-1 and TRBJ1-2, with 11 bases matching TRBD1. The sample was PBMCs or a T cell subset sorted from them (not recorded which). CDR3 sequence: CASSLAGTGGEGYTF. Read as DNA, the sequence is TGCGCCAGCAGCTTGGCCGGGACAGGGGGGGAAGGCTACACCTTC.